This T cell receptor (beta chain) was identified in a study of T-cell memory formation after mild COVID-19. For the study at large: The study found TCR clusters largely donor specific.

TCRdb analysed the 5' RACE reads with MiXCR anew, one entry per CDR3 protein. This table holds some 340,000 distinct CDR3 sequences, 13% found once. V lost 3 bases, J lost 4 bases, and 12 bases stayed unmatched. The CDR3 is made up of 17 amino acids. Germline lookup yields CDR1 SGHRS and CDR2 YFSETQ. This receptor was obtained from a man between 18 and 35 years old who had mild COVID-19 (a few samples of this study predate the infection). Cell type and time point are not known. The sequenced material came from PBMCs or a T cell subset sorted from them (not recorded which). The chain couples TRBV5-1 to TRBJ1-1; TRBD1 aligns across 10 bases. The CDR3 loop is CASSSHRDRGFSTEAFF. The CDR3 nucleotides are TGCGCCAGCAGCTCGCACCGGGACAGGGGATTCAGCACTGAAGCTTTCTTT.